This T cell receptor (beta chain) stems from a study of OX40 agonist ivuxolimab in advanced cancers. Study at large: All patients had ivuxolimab intravenously every 2 weeks at 0.01 to 10 mg/kg.

The method was immunoSEQ multiplex PCR; TCRdb's version includes in-frame clones alone and lacks a portion of them. The sample yields more than 70,000 clones, 93% seen once. J lost 9 bases, V lost 4 bases, and 7 bases had no gene match. Germline CDR1 reads SGHDT; CDR2 reads YYEEEE. This CDR3 is 13 amino acids long. This material consisted of CD4+ or CD8+ T cells sorted from blood, taken in a trial of the OX40 agonist ivuxolimab. The V call is TRBV5-6, the J call TRBJ2-1; 7 bases match TRBD1. This receptor was taken from an adult with an advanced solid tumor such as melanoma, head and neck, liver or kidney cancer. The CDR3: CASSRRQGVEQFF. CDR3 DNA sequence: TGTGCCAGCAGCCGCCGACAGGGCGTTGAGCAGTTCTTC. Full variable domain (rest looked up from reference TRBV5-6 and TRBJ2-1): DAGVTQSPTHLIKTRGQQVTLRCSPKSGHDTVSWYQQALGQGPQFIFQYYEEEERQRGNFPDRFSGHQFPNYSSELNVNALLLGDSALYLCASSRRQGVEQFFGPGTRLTVL.